The 31 T cell receptor beta chains in this list originate from one sample, sequenced in a study of CD8+ T cells in alopecia areata. CD25+CD127- cells were sorted from CD4+ cells in a few patients. The authors extracted RNA and reverse transcribed it into cDNA as the sequencing template. Only in-frame clones appear in the TCRdb table, and some are missing; sequencing was by immunoSEQ multiplex PCR. This sample has more than 11,000 clones; approximately 53% occur once, and the top ten carry about 4%. Sequenced input: CD4+ Tregs sorted from blood. The receptors come from a human donor with alopecia areata.

This clone has just one count. The V call is TRBV5-1, the J call TRBJ2-3; 7 bases map to TRBD2. The V gene's germline CDR1 is SGHRS and CDR2 YFSETQ. The junction had 18 bases not matched to a gene; V was cut back by 6 bases and J by 2 bases. The CDR3 sequence is 18 residues long. The chain's CDR3 is CASTKNPLAAGNTDTQYF. The CDR3 bases are TGCGCCAGCACCAAAAACCCCCTAGCGGCCGGAAACACAGATACGCAGTATTTT. Full variable domain (missing parts from reference TRBV5-1 and TRBJ2-3): KAGVTQTPRYLIKTRGQQVTLSCSPISGHRSVSWYQQTPGQGLQFLFEYFSETQRNKGNFPGRFSGRQFSNSRSEMNVSTLELGDSALYLCASTKNPLAAGNTDTQYFGPGTRLTVL.

This chain joins TRBV6-1 and TRBJ1-5, with TRBD1 identical over 10 bases. The germline CDR1 and CDR2 sequences are MNHNS and SASEGT. V trimming: 7 bases; J trimming: 2 bases; junction bases outside the gene matches: 5. This CDR3 contains 15 residues. The CDR3 here is CASIRTGGGNQPQHF. In DNA form, the CDR3 reads TGTGCCAGCATCCGGACAGGGGGTGGCAATCAGCCCCAGCATTTT.

This clone turned up a few times. The chain employs TRBV7-9 and TRBJ2-3; D ambiguous. The CDR3 is 12 amino acids. The germline V gene encodes CDR1 SEHNR and CDR2 FQNEAQ (reference sequence). The V and J ends lost 1 base and 6 bases respectively, with 5 bases between them. The CDR3 loop is CASSLVSDTQYF. The CDR3 nucleotides are TGTGCCAGCAGCTTAGTTTCTGATACGCAGTATTTT.

This clone has just a few counts. The chain employs TRBV27 and TRBJ2-1; 8 nucleotides align to TRBD1. Germline V gives CDR1 MNHEY, CDR2 SMNVEV (reference sequence). CDR3 length equals 16 residues. Losses at the gene ends were 2 bases for V and 3 bases for J; bases not matched to a gene: 6. The DNA for the CDR3 is TGTGCCAGCAGTTTACGTAGAGGACAGGGCTACAATGAGCAGTTCTTC. It yields the protein CASSLRRGQGYNEQFF.

CDR3: CASSLRASEQFF. The CDR3 region has the DNA TGTGCCAGCAGCTTGAGGGCTAGCGAGCAGTTCTTC. The chain is built from TRBV7-9 and TRBJ2-1, with D possibly TRBD2 on 5 matching bases. The CDR3 sequence is 12 residues long. V shed 3 bases and J shed 10 bases, with 10 bases lying between them. CDR1 SEHNR and CDR2 FQNEAQ come from the germline V gene (reference sequence).

V is TRBV2 and J is TRBJ2-7; unclear D gene. Trimming took 7 bases from V and 0 from J, leaving 7 bases between them. Germline V lookup: CDR1 SNHLY, CDR2 FYNNEI. The CDR3 spans 12 residues. The CDR3 bases are TGTGCCAGCAAGGGAAGCTCCTACGAGCAGTACTTC. Amino acids: CASKGSSYEQYF.

This clone was found a few times. CDR3: CSVEDIGRGEQFF. CDR3 bases: TGCAGCGTTGAAGATATAGGACGCGGTGAGCAGTTCTTC. The chain carries TRBV29-1 and TRBJ2-1, with no clear D. V gave up 0 bases and J gave up 9 bases, with 12 bases separating them. This CDR3 is built from 13 residues. Germline V gene data show CDR1 as SQVTM and CDR2 as ANQGSEA.

A few counts support this clone. This chain uses TRBV9 with TRBJ1-1, with TRBD1 as a possible D gene (5 bases). V was cut by 0 bases and J by 3 bases, with 12 bases left in between. The CDR3 has 15 residues. Germline loops: CDR1 SGDLS, CDR2 YYNGEE. Here the CDR3 DNA reads TGTGCCAGCAGCGTAGGCGGTCCAGGGTACACTGAAGCTTTCTTT. Residues: CASSVGGPGYTEAFF.

The chain links TRBV12-5 to TRBJ2-5; TRBD2 might be the D (6 bases). The CDR3 covers 15 residues. The ends were cut back, 2 bases at V and 5 bases at J, with 15 bases in the middle. Germline V gives CDR1 LGHNT, CDR2 FRNRAP. For the CDR3, the DNA is TGTGCTAGTGGTTTGAACTTGGGGGGAGACGAGACCCAGTACTTC. Protein sequence: CASGLNLGGDETQYF.

The chain couples TRBV6-5 to TRBJ2-1; D may be TRBD1 or TRBD2 (5 bases each). Trimming cost V 5 bases and J 6 bases, with 11 bases left between them. The CDR3 extends over 13 amino acids. Germline V gives CDR1 MNHEY, CDR2 SVGAGI. The CDR3 loop reads CASSAGTSNEQFF. The CDR3 DNA sequence: TGTGCCAGCAGTGCCGGGACCTCCAATGAGCAGTTCTTC.

This chain joins TRBV11-2 and TRBJ2-1; TRBD2 matches at 11 bases. J lost 2 bases, V lost 11 bases, and 17 bases had no gene match. Germline V lookup: CDR1 SGHAT, CDR2 FQNNGV. The CDR3 covers 18 residues. CDR3 coding DNA: TGTGCCTCGCAAAGGGGGACTAGCGGAATCCTTCCCTACAATGAGCAGTTCTTC. Protein: CASQRGTSGILPYNEQFF.

This clone was seen more than once but under ten times. The V and J genes are TRBV7-8 and TRBJ1-4, with D unclear. Germline assignment: CDR1 SGHVS and CDR2 FQNEAQ. V was cut by 6 bases and J by 8 bases, with 22 bases left in between. The CDR3 sequence is 16 residues long. CDR3 bases: TGTGCCAGCAGGGCTACCTTTGGGTTTTTAGGGGAAAAACTGTTTTTT. It is translated as CASRATFGFLGEKLFF. The full variable domain, its missing parts supplied by reference TRBV7-8 and TRBJ1-4, is GAGVSQSPRYKVAKRGQDVALRCDPISGHVSLFWYQQALGQGPEFLTYFQNEAQLDKSGLPSDRFFAERPEGSVSTLKIQRTQQEDSAVYLCASRATFGFLGEKLFFGSGTQLSVL.

This clone is labeled as medium-sized. The rearrangement links TRBV7-2 to TRBJ2-1, with 7 positions matching TRBD2. CDR1 SGHTA and CDR2 FQGNSA come from the germline V gene. J was trimmed by 8 bases and V by 3 bases; bases with no gene match: 7. This CDR3 is 14 amino acids long. The CDR3 coding sequence is TGTGCCAGCAGCTTCTTGGGGGGAGGGGATGAGCAGTTCTTC. This translates into CASSFLGGGDEQFF. The whole variable domain, remainder taken from reference TRBV7-2 and TRBJ2-1, is GAGVSQSPSNKVTEKGKDVELRCDPISGHTALYWYRQSLGQGLEFLIYFQGNSAPDKSGLPSDRFSAERTGGSVSTLTIQRTQQEDSAVYLCASSFLGGGDEQFFGPGTRLTVL.

The chain is built from TRBV20-1 and TRBJ2-3; D not certain. V dropped 4 bases and J dropped 8 bases, with 10 bases sitting between them. The length of the CDR3 is 11 residues. Per germline, CDR1 DFQATT and CDR2 SNEGSKA (reference sequence). CDR3 region: CSAKIGLTQYF. CDR3 DNA sequence: TGCAGTGCTAAGATAGGTCTTACGCAGTATTTT.

This chain uses TRBV9 with TRBJ2-7, with 9 bases fitting TRBD2. Per germline, CDR1 SGDLS and CDR2 YYNGEE. V gave up 0 bases and J gave up 5 bases; unmatched junction bases: 15. The CDR3 is made up of 18 amino acids. CDR3 amino acids: CASSVGSGSPSSRHEQYF. The DNA for the CDR3 is TGTGCCAGCAGCGTAGGTAGCGGGAGCCCCTCAAGTCGTCACGAGCAGTACTTC.

The rearrangement joins TRBV28 to TRBJ2-7; D may be TRBD2 (6 bases). Germline loops: CDR1 MDHEN, CDR2 SYDVKM. CDR3 length equals 14 residues. V was shortened by 5 bases and J by 4 bases, with 15 bases between the two germline ends. CDR3 coding DNA: TGTGCCAGCAGTAGTCCCGGGACTGTTTACGAGCAGTACTTC. Translating gives CASSSPGTVYEQYF.

The rearrangement links TRBV6-1 to TRBJ2-7, with 8 bases fitting TRBD2. Germline values: CDR1 MNHNS, CDR2 SASEGT. CDR3 length: 13 residues. V lost 4 bases and J lost 1; bases outside the gene matches: 0. CDR3 sequence reads: CASSASGSYEQYF. CDR3 DNA: TGTGCCAGCAGTGCTAGCGGGTCCTACGAGCAGTACTTC.

This chain connects TRBV27 to TRBJ2-2; D remains unclear. From germline, CDR1 is MNHEY and CDR2 SMNVEV (reference sequence). Deletions cut 3 bases from V and 1 base from J, with 6 bases between. This CDR3 contains 14 residues. CDR3: CASSFGVNTGELFF. The CDR3 nucleotides read TGTGCCAGCAGTTTTGGTGTGAACACCGGGGAGCTGTTTTTT.

This clone was counted a single time. The chain carries TRBV7-2 and TRBJ2-7; TRBD2 agrees at 9 bases. Per the germline V gene, CDR1 is SGHTA and CDR2 is FQGNSA. CDR3 length: 14 residues. The V gene end was trimmed by 1 base and the J gene end by 5 bases; junction bases not matched to a gene: 3. CDR3 protein: CASSLGLAVNEQYF. CDR3 coding DNA: TGTGCCAGCAGCTTAGGACTAGCGGTGAACGAGCAGTACTTC.

V usage is TRBV11-1 and J usage is TRBJ2-3; 9 bases are a match to TRBD2. Germline assignment: CDR1 SGHAT and CDR2 FQDESV (reference sequence). V lost 0 bases, J lost 5 bases, and 6 bases stayed unmatched. This CDR3 contains 16 residues. The CDR3 DNA sequence: TGTGCCAGCAGCTTAGCGGCTAGCGGGACACTAGATACGCAGTATTTT. It is translated as CASSLAASGTLDTQYF.

This clone was picked up one time. This chain connects TRBV10-2 to TRBJ2-1; 9 positions agree with TRBD1. Germline-derived CDR1 and CDR2 are WSHSY and SAAADI. V shed 9 bases and J 1 base; nucleotides not matched to a gene: 4. CDR3 size: 14 residues. The CDR3 loop reads CARGQGRSYNEQFF. In nucleotides, the CDR3 is TGCGCCAGAGGACAGGGGAGGTCCTACAATGAGCAGTTCTTC.

This chain links TRBV27 with TRBJ2-7, with TRBD2 matching over 8 bases. Germline CDR1 MNHEY, CDR2 SMNVEV (reference sequence). V was clipped by 3 bases and J by 2 bases; unmatched bases: 3. CDR3 size: 14 residues. This CDR3 is CASSFRGGAYEQYF. DNA of the CDR3: TGTGCCAGCAGTTTTCGGGGGGGGGCCTACGAGCAGTACTTC.

The chain employs TRBV11-2 and TRBJ2-7; D might be TRBD2 (6 bases). Germline V gene lookup returns CDR1 SGHAT and CDR2 FQNNGV. The CDR3 consists of 14 residues. V lost 5 bases and J 4 bases, leaving 15 bases between the germline ends. CDR3 coding DNA: TGTGCCAGCAGCCCCCAACTAGCTTTATACGAGCAGTACTTC. It translates to CASSPQLALYEQYF.

V usage is TRBV27 and J usage is TRBJ2-7; no clear D. Looked up from germline, CDR1 is MNHEY and CDR2 is SMNVEV (reference sequence). This CDR3 contains 13 residues. Trimming pared 6 bases from V and 5 bases from J, leaving 14 bases between. The CDR3 DNA reads as TGTGCCAGCAGCCGCAATGGGGATAACGAGCAGTACTTC. Protein product: CASSRNGDNEQYF.

The chain joins TRBV11-2 to TRBJ1-2; 7 bases map to TRBD1. V shed 5 bases and J 7 bases; nucleotides not matched to a gene: 16. Germline V gene sequence: CDR1 SGHAT, CDR2 FQNNGV. This CDR3 has 16 residues. The CDR3 nucleotides are TGTGCCAGCAGCCGTACAGGGGCTCCGTTCGAGGGTGGCTACACCTTC. Translated: CASSRTGAPFEGGYTF.

This clone was observed a handful of times. The V and J genes are TRBV23-1 and TRBJ2-1; possible D gene TRBD1, 6 bases. TRBV23-1 is noted as an ORF with a role that remains uncertain. The CDR3 length is 16 residues. V was pared by 7 bases and J by 7 bases, with 23 bases between. The CDR3 loop is CASTVQTGPPRNEQFF. DNA for the CDR3: TGCGCCAGCACAGTCCAGACAGGACCACCTCGGAATGAGCAGTTCTTC.

For the CDR3, the DNA is TGTGCCAGCAGTCTACAGCGATCCCTCAATCAGCCCCAGCATTTT. Its protein product is CASSLQRSLNQPQHF. This rearrangement joins TRBV6-1 to TRBJ1-5, with unresolved D. Between the trimmed V and J ends, which lost 5 bases and 3 bases, there was a span of 14 bases. Germline CDR1 MNHNS, CDR2 SASEGT. The CDR3 runs 15 residues.

By frequency in the sample, this clone is medium-sized. The chain joins TRBV7-3 to TRBJ2-3; D unresolved. Deletions cut 2 bases from V and 5 bases from J, with 11 bases between. CDR1 and CDR2 from the germline V gene are SGHTA and FQGTGA. This CDR3 comprises 14 residues. The CDR3 is CASSLGPMVDTQYF. The CDR3 DNA follows: TGTGCCAGCAGCTTAGGCCCAATGGTAGATACGCAGTATTTT. The whole variable domain, remainder taken from reference TRBV7-3 and TRBJ2-3, is GAGVSQTPSNKVTEKGKYVELRCDPISGHTALYWYRQSLGQGPEFLIYFQGTGAADDSGLPNDRFFAVRPEGSVSTLKIQRTERGDSAVYLCASSLGPMVDTQYFGPGTRLTVL.

This sequence joins TRBV18 and TRBJ2-1; D is undetermined. Germline CDR1 and CDR2: KGHSH and LQKENI. V dropped 2 bases and J dropped 5 bases, with 10 bases sitting between them. The CDR3 extends over 14 amino acids. The CDR3 spells CASSPVTQDNEQFF. The CDR3 nucleotides read TGTGCCAGCTCACCAGTGACTCAGGACAATGAGCAGTTCTTC.

The chain joins TRBV7-8 to TRBJ1-1; 7 nucleotides match TRBD1. CDR3 size: 17 residues. V lost 4 bases and J lost 3; bases outside the gene matches: 14. Germline values: CDR1 SGHVS, CDR2 FQNEAQ. CDR3 nucleotide sequence: TGTGCCAGCAGCTCGGGACGAAACAGGGGATCGGACACTGAAGCTTTCTTT. Protein sequence: CASSSGRNRGSDTEAFF.

This chain uses TRBV4-3 with TRBJ2-7; D unresolved. The CDR3 contains 15 residues. CDR1 is LGHNA and CDR2 is YSLEER in the germline V gene. Trimming removed 4 bases at V and 2 bases at J, with 15 bases between. CDR3 DNA: TGCGCCAGCAGCCGAGCTGTCGGTACGACCTACGAGCAGTACTTC. It yields the protein CASSRAVGTTYEQYF.